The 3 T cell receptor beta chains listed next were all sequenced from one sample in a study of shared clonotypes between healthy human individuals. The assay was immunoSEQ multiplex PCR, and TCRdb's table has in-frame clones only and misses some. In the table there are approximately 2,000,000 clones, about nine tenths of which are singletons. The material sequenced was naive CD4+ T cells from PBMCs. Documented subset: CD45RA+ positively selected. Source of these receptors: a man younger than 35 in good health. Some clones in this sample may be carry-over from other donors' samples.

The CDR3 region has the DNA TGTGCCAGCAGTCCCAAAGGGGGGGCCTACGAGCAGTACTTC. Translated, it gives CASSPKGGAYEQYF. V is TRBV6-6 and J is TRBJ2-7, with D possibly TRBD2 on 7 matching bases. V was clipped by 5 bases and J by 2 bases, with 13 bases between them. CDR1 is MNHNY and CDR2 is SVGAGI in the germline V gene (reference sequence). The CDR3 has 14 residues.

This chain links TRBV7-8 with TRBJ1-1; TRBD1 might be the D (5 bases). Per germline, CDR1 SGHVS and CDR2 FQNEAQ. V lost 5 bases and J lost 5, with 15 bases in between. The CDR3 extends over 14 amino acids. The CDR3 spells CASSTHPGQTEAFF. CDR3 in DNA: TGTGCCAGCAGCACTCATCCAGGGCAGACTGAAGCTTTCTTT. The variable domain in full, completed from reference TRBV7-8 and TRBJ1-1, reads GAGVSQSPRYKVAKRGQDVALRCDPISGHVSLFWYQQALGQGPEFLTYFQNEAQLDKSGLPSDRFFAERPEGSVSTLKIQRTQQEDSAVYLCASSTHPGQTEAFFGQGTRLTVV.

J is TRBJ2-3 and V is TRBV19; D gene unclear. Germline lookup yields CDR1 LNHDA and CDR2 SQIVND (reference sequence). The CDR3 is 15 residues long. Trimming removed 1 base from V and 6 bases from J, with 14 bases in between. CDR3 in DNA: TGTGCCAGTAGTATAGCTTGGATTCGAGTGGATACGCAGTATTTT. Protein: CASSIAWIRVDTQYF.